This T cell receptor beta chain was sequenced for a study of blood T cell repertoires in COVID-19. Study-wide background: Sources were T cells, B-cell-depleted T cells, or PBMCs; the material itself was cDNA or gDNA.

With regard to this clone: This sample also contains other DNA sequences that code for the same CDR3.

The CDR3 totals 14 residues. With V trimmed by 3 bases and J by 4 bases, 4 bases remained unmatched. Germline lookup yields CDR1 KGHSH and CDR2 LQKENI. In the original workflow: By means of reference gene primer amplification, nucleated cell counts were estimated. Sequencing used immunoSEQ multiplex PCR; TCRdb keeps in-frame clones, though not all of them. Clone size and the V and J calls come from that table; the DNA yielded D and trimming. The sample has about 320,000 clones, roughly 89% seen once. This sequence was found in a man in his sixties who had recovered from COVID-19. The sample consisted of PBMCs or T cells enriched from blood (not recorded which). This chain joins TRBV18 and TRBJ1-1; 8 bases are a match to TRBD1. The CDR3 sequence is CASSPQGAGTEAFF. CDR3 nucleotide sequence: TGTGCCAGCTCACCTCAGGGGGCAGGCACTGAAGCTTTCTTT.